This entry lists 6 T cell receptor beta chains sequenced from one sample in a study of blood T cells in healthy people across ages. For the second PCR, which ran for 7 to 11 cycles, a sample-barcoded 5' primer and a J-beta primer mix were used. TCRdb re-called the 5' RACE reads with MiXCR, one entry per CDR3 protein. The repertoire holds around 620,000 distinct CDR3 sequences, with 25% to 30% as singletons. The sample taken for sequencing was blood. All receptors derive from a woman in her seventies in good health.

In this sample, this clonotype turned up a few times. This chain connects TRBV7-8 to TRBJ1-3; maybe TRBD1 (6 bases). V was cut by 5 bases and J by 0 bases, with 17 bases left in between. The CDR3 covers 17 residues. The germline V gene encodes CDR1 SGHVS and CDR2 FQNEAQ. The CDR3 loop is CASSPYRVPSSGNTIYF. CDR3 coding DNA: TGTGCCAGCAGCCCATACAGGGTTCCAAGCTCTGGAAACACCATATATTTT.

The J gene is TRBJ2-6, the V gene TRBV29-1; no reliable D call. Germline V gives CDR1 SQVTM, CDR2 ANQGSEA. The CDR3 is 12 residues long. Trimming left V 7 bases short and J 4 bases short, with 8 bases between. This CDR3 reads CSGISGANVLTF. The CDR3, as DNA: TGCAGCGGGATCTCAGGGGCCAACGTCCTGACTTTC.

This chain connects TRBV7-2 to TRBJ2-3; D is perhaps TRBD2 (6 bases). CDR3 length equals 16 residues. Trimming pared 2 bases from V and 2 bases from J, leaving 14 bases between. CDR1 and CDR2 from the germline V gene are SGHTA and FQGNSA. CDR3 region: CASSLTPGLPTDTQYF. The CDR3 nucleotides read TGTGCCAGCAGCTTAACACCGGGACTTCCCACAGATACGCAGTATTTT.

V usage is TRBV9 and J usage is TRBJ2-3; TRBD2 agrees at 11 bases. With 2 bases clipped from V and 4 bases from J, the junction kept 3 bases outside the gene matches. The V gene's germline CDR1 is SGDLS and CDR2 YYNGEE. This CDR3 spans 15 amino acids. The CDR3 here is CASSVSGGAADTQYF. As DNA, the CDR3 is TGTGCCAGCAGCGTTAGCGGGGGGGCGGCAGATACGCAGTATTTT. The entire variable domain, with the rest obtained from reference TRBV9 and TRBJ2-3, is as follows: DSGVTQTPKHLITATGQRVTLRCSPRSGDLSVYWYQQSLDQGLQFLIQYYNGEERAKGNILERFSAQQFPDLHSELNLSSLELGDSALYFCASSVSGGAADTQYFGPGTRLTVL.

This clonotype has only a few counts. This chain joins TRBV5-1 and TRBJ1-3, with D possibly TRBD1 on 6 matching bases. This CDR3 is 17 amino acids long. The V end was cut by 4 bases, the J end by 3 bases, with 20 bases between. Per germline, CDR1 SGHRS and CDR2 YFSETQ. The CDR3 DNA is TGCGCCAGCAGCCCAAACCCCGGGGGGCTCGATGGAAACACCATATATTTT. Protein product: CASSPNPGGLDGNTIYF. Filled out from reference TRBV5-1 and TRBJ1-3, the complete variable domain reads KAGVTQTPRYLIKTRGQQVTLSCSPISGHRSVSWYQQTPGQGLQFLFEYFSETQRNKGNFPGRFSGRQFSNSRSEMNVSTLELGDSALYLCASSPNPGGLDGNTIYFGEGSWLTVV.

The CDR3 coding sequence is TGTGCCAGCAGAGTGGGGAGCACTGAAGCTTTCTTT. Its translation: CASRVGSTEAFF. The chain links TRBV6-2 or TRBV6-3 to TRBJ1-1; D not certain. Deletions cut 6 bases from V and 4 bases from J, with 9 bases between. CDR3 length equals 12 residues. Germline CDR1 MNHEY, CDR2 SVGEGT.